This T cell receptor beta chain was sequenced for a study of blood T cells in healthy people across ages. V gave up 4 bases and J gave up 2 bases; unmatched junction bases: 8. Germline CDR1 SGDLS, CDR2 YYNGEE. The CDR3 is made up of 15 amino acids. For the second PCR, which ran for roughly 6 to 11 cycles, a sample-barcoded 5' primer and a J-beta primer mix were used. TCRdb analysed the 5' RACE reads with MiXCR anew, one entry per CDR3 protein. The data show 1.8 million or so distinct CDR3 sequences, with 39% seen just once and roughly 23% held by the top ten. At least ten counts were recorded for this clonotype.

The source material was blood. This chain links TRBV9 with TRBJ1-2, with 7 bases fitting TRBD1. This TCR was sampled from a human donor in good health. The CDR3 spells CASSPRTGLNYGYTF. The CDR3 DNA is TGTGCCAGCAGCCCGCGGACAGGCCTCAACTATGGCTACACCTTC.